This T cell receptor beta chain was identified during a study of response to subunit inactivated influenza vaccine. Note on this clonotype: Its antigen is not identified.

The study's findings and limits: Each seasonal influenza vaccination, the authors suggested, recruits few new T cells.

TCRdb re-derived calls from the RT-PCR reads in MiXCR, one entry per CDR3 protein. Here the sample spans about 620,000 distinct CDR3 sequences, approximately 12% being singletons. Sequenced material: PBMCs from blood, taken on the day of vaccination. The clonotype originates from a man aged 50 to 59 who received an inactivated influenza vaccine.

In nucleotides, the CDR3 is TGTGCCAACCGGGACATCTACAATGAGCAGTTCTTC. It yields the protein CANRDIYNEQFF. The chain couples TRBV6-4 to TRBJ2-1, with D tentatively TRBD1 (6 bases). The germline gives CDR1 MRHNA, CDR2 SNTAGT. With 10 bases removed from V and 3 bases from J, the gap between germline ends came to 10 bases. This CDR3 region has 12 residues.